The next 15 T cell receptor beta chains were all read from a single sample in a study of blood T cell repertoires in COVID-19. The table came from immunoSEQ multiplex PCR; TCRdb's copy has only in-frame clones and leaves some out. The data show approximately 74,000 clones, with around 80% seen just once and around 4.8% held by the top ten. The specimen was peripheral blood. The receptors stem from a woman aged 80 or over with active or convalescent COVID-19.

The chain couples TRBV7-9 to TRBJ2-3; 14 bases match TRBD2. The germline V gene has CDR1 SEHNR and CDR2 FQNEAQ (reference sequence). The CDR3 sequence is 16 residues long. V shed 3 bases and J 6 bases; nucleotides not matched to a gene: 5. The CDR3 nucleotides are TGTGCCAGCAGCTTCCCGACTAGCGGGGGGGCGGATACGCAGTATTTT. It specifies CASSFPTSGGADTQYF.

CDR3 coding DNA: TGTGCCAGCAGTTCACTCATCCGGGACAGGGGGAGGGAGCAGTACTTC. Amino acid sequence: CASSSLIRDRGREQYF. The chain recombines TRBV6-2 or TRBV6-3 with TRBJ2-7, with 11 nucleotides matching TRBD1. Trimming took 4 bases from V and 7 from J; bases not matched to a gene: 12. The CDR3 sequence is 16 residues long. Germline V gene data show CDR1 as MNHEY and CDR2 as SVGEGT.

The V gene is TRBV5-6, the J gene TRBJ2-2; D is unclear. V dropped 2 bases and J dropped 4 bases, with 9 bases sitting between them. This CDR3 is built from 14 residues. Germline V lookup: CDR1 SGHDT, CDR2 YYEEEE. The CDR3 spells CASSFDRVTGELFF. As DNA, the CDR3 is TGTGCCAGCAGCTTCGATCGCGTCACCGGGGAGCTGTTTTTT. The entire variable domain, with the rest obtained from reference TRBV5-6 and TRBJ2-2, is as follows: DAGVTQSPTHLIKTRGQQVTLRCSPKSGHDTVSWYQQALGQGPQFIFQYYEEEERQRGNFPDRFSGHQFPNYSSELNVNALLLGDSALYLCASSFDRVTGELFFGEGSRLTVL.

The chain combines TRBV6-5 with TRBJ1-4, with TRBD1 matching 9 bases. The CDR3 extends over 14 amino acids. Germline V gene data show CDR1 as MNHEY and CDR2 as SVGAGI. The V and J ends lost 5 bases and 7 bases, in that order; junction bases with no gene match: 5. CDR3 coding DNA: TGTGCCAGCAGTAACCGGGACAGGGCTGAAAAACTGTTTTTT. It codes for CASSNRDRAEKLFF.

The J gene is TRBJ2-1, the V gene TRBV7-2; D unresolved. V was trimmed by 2 bases and J by 0 bases, leaving 8 bases between them. Germline V lookup: CDR1 SGHTA, CDR2 FQGNSA. The CDR3 has 15 residues. The CDR3 DNA reads TGTGCCAGCAGCTTAAGTGGTAGCTCCTACAATGAGCAGTTCTTC. This gives the protein CASSLSGSSYNEQFF.

This chain connects TRBV24-1 to TRBJ1-2; tentative D call: TRBD1 (5 bases). V lost 3 bases and J 5 bases, leaving 21 bases between the germline ends. There are 17 residues in the CDR3. CDR1 is KGHDR and CDR2 is SFDVKD in the germline V gene. The CDR3 nucleotides are TGTGCCACCAGTGATCGACCAGGGCTTTCAGCCTCATATGGCTACACCTTC. Amino acid sequence: CATSDRPGLSASYGYTF.

DNA of the CDR3: TGTGCCAGCAGGAGCGGGGGGAAGAACACCGGGGAGCTGTTTTTT. Its translation is CASRSGGKNTGELFF. J is TRBJ2-2 and V is TRBV27, with 9 positions matching TRBD2. The CDR3 length is 15 residues. V shed 6 bases and J 1 base; nucleotides not matched to a gene: 3. CDR1 and CDR2 (germline): MNHEY, SMNVEV (reference sequence).

Only a few counts were recorded for this clone. The V gene is TRBV7-8, the J gene TRBJ1-1; possible D gene TRBD1, 5 bases. The V gene lost 5 bases and the J gene lost 5 bases, with 21 bases spanning the gap. Per germline, CDR1 SGHVS and CDR2 FQNEAQ. CDR3 length: 16 amino acids. CDR3 sequence: CASSPSRGGRFTEAFF. The CDR3 DNA sequence: TGTGCCAGCAGCCCGAGCCGCGGGGGGAGGTTTACTGAAGCTTTCTTT.

This clone is a singleton in its sample. V gene TRBV28 combines with J gene TRBJ2-1, with 11 bases aligning to TRBD2. With 6 bases clipped from V and 8 bases from J, the junction kept 12 bases outside the gene matches. The CDR3 consists of 16 residues. Germline CDR1 MDHEN, CDR2 SYDVKM. The CDR3 DNA reads as TGTGCCAGCAGCCAACTTACTAGCGGGAGACGGTATGAGCAGTTCTTC. Amino acid sequence: CASSQLTSGRRYEQFF.

CDR3 nucleotides: TGTGCCAGCAGTGAATATCAGGGGAATCAGCCCCAGCATTTT. It specifies CASSEYQGNQPQHF. This chain uses TRBV2 with TRBJ1-5; weak D call: TRBD1 (6 bases). The CDR3 sequence is 14 residues long. Germline CDR1 SNHLY, CDR2 FYNNEI. Between the trimmed V and J ends, which lost 2 bases and 4 bases, there was a span of 9 bases.

This sequence joins TRBV6-5 and TRBJ2-5; 12 bases are shared with TRBD2. Germline V gives CDR1 MNHEY, CDR2 SVGAGI. The CDR3 covers 16 residues. With V trimmed by 2 bases and J by 4 bases, 5 bases remained unmatched. CDR3 residues: CASSYELAGGIETQYF. The DNA of the CDR3 is TGTGCCAGCAGTTACGAACTAGCGGGAGGAATAGAGACCCAGTACTTC.

The chain employs TRBV6-5 and TRBJ1-3; D possibly corresponds to TRBD1 (6 bases). The CDR3 has 16 amino acids. Trimming cost V 4 bases and J 2 bases, with 15 bases left between them. The germline gives CDR1 MNHEY, CDR2 SVGAGI. The CDR3 DNA reads as TGTGCCAGCAGTTCGCAGGGGTTAACTGCTGGAAACACCATATATTTT. Residues: CASSSQGLTAGNTIYF.

This clone was counted a single time. V and J are TRBV6-5 and TRBJ2-1; 11 nucleotides align to TRBD2. Germline V gene lookup returns CDR1 MNHEY and CDR2 SVGAGI. J lost 7 bases, V lost 6 bases, and 5 bases had no gene match. This CDR3 has 14 residues. Here the CDR3 reads CASRARTSGNEQFF. Written as DNA, the CDR3 is TGTGCCAGCAGGGCCAGGACTAGCGGGAATGAGCAGTTCTTC.

This clone was counted once. The chain has TRBV4-2 and TRBJ1-6; D is undetermined. The germline CDR1 and CDR2 sequences are LGHNA and YNFKEQ. CDR3 length: 19 residues. Trimming took 0 bases from V and 4 from J, leaving 19 bases between them. CDR3 DNA: TGTGCCAGCAGCCAAGAAGTCCAGTCCTATAGCTCTTATAATTCACCCCTCCACTTT. This encodes CASSQEVQSYSSYNSPLHF.

This chain uses TRBV6-1 with TRBJ1-6; D call uncertain. CDR1 is MNHNS and CDR2 is SASEGT in the germline V gene. V dropped 2 bases and J dropped 9 bases, with 5 bases sitting between them. The CDR3 is 12 amino acids. Written as DNA, the CDR3 is TGTGCCAGCAGTGAATTAGCTTCACCCCTCCACTTT. Translated, it gives CASSELASPLHF.